The 5 T cell receptor beta chains given below trace back to one sample, sequenced in a study of blood T cell repertoires in COVID-19. Assay used: immunoSEQ multiplex PCR; TCRdb lists only in-frame clones, some missing. Of roughly 160,000 clones listed, 80% to 90% are singletons. Material for sequencing was peripheral blood. These TCRs come from a man aged 55 to 69 with acute or convalescent COVID-19.

V gene TRBV3-1 (or the pseudogene TRBV3-2) combines with J gene TRBJ2-7, with 9 positions matching TRBD2. Trimming took 4 bases from V and 4 from J; bases not matched to a gene: 11. CDR1 LGHDT and CDR2 YNNKEL come from the germline V gene (reference sequence). This CDR3 has 16 residues. CDR3 protein: CASSRISGSVPYEQYF. The CDR3 DNA is TGTGCCAGCAGCCGGATTAGCGGGAGTGTCCCTTACGAGCAGTACTTC.

Comments on this clone: This CDR3 is also generated by other DNA sequences in the sample. This chain links TRBV6-1 with TRBJ1-5, with D maybe TRBD1 (5 bases). Trimming took off 0 bases at V and 5 bases at J, with 11 bases between the two ends. Looked up from germline, CDR1 is MNHNS and CDR2 is SASEGT. The CDR3 covers 15 residues. The CDR3 loop is CASSEAGGGDQPQHF. CDR3 coding DNA: TGTGCCAGCAGTGAAGCTGGGGGAGGGGATCAGCCCCAGCATTTT.

The V call is TRBV9, the J call TRBJ2-1; D call uncertain. V was cut by 0 bases and J by 5 bases, with 6 bases left in between. The germline gives CDR1 SGDLS, CDR2 YYNGEE. The length of the CDR3 is 13 residues. Here the CDR3 reads CASSVVTDNEQFF. The CDR3 nucleotides read TGTGCCAGCAGCGTAGTCACAGACAATGAGCAGTTCTTC.

In regard to this clone: The junction does not match germline at one end; this may be a read error. V gene TRBV28 combines with J gene TRBJ1-2; D not certain. The germline V gene has CDR1 MDHEN and CDR2 SYDVKM. The CDR3 length is 12 residues. The CDR3 DNA is TGTGCCAGCAGTTTAGGGGAGGCGGACCAGGCCTTC. This translates into CASSLGEADQAF.

This clone occurred a few times. The chain joins TRBV6-5 to TRBJ2-2; D not resolved. This CDR3 spans 15 amino acids. Trimming shortened V by 0 bases and J by 6 bases, and 11 bases separated the two germline ends. The V gene's germline CDR1 is MNHEY and CDR2 SVGAGI. The CDR3 is CASSYSLARAGELFF. Written as DNA, the CDR3 is TGTGCCAGCAGTTACTCACTTGCGCGAGCCGGGGAGCTGTTTTTT.